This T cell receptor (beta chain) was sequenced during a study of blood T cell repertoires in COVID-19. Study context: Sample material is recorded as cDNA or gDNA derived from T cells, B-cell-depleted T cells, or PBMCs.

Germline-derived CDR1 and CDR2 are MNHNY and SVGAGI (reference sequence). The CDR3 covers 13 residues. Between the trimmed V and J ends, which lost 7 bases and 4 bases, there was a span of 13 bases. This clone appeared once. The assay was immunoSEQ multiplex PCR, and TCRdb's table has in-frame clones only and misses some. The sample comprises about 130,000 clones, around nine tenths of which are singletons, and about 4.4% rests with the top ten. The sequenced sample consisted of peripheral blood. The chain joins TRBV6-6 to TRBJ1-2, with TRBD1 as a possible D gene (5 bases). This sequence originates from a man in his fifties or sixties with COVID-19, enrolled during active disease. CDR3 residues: CASKNRSGYGYTF. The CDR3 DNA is TGTGCCAGCAAGAACAGGTCTGGCTATGGCTACACCTTC.